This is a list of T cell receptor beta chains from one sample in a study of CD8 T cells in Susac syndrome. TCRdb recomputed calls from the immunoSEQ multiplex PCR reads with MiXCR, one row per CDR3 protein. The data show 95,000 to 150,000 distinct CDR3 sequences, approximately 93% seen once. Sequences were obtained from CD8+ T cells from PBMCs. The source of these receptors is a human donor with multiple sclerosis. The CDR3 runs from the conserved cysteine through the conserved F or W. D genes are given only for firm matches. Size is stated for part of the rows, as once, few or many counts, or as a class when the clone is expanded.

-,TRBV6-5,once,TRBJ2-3,CASSYGQGADTQYF,TGTGCCAGCAGTTACGGGCAGGGTGCAGATACGCAGTATTTT
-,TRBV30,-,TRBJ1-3,CAWSADGGNTIYF,TGTGCCTGGAGTGCGGACGGCGGAAACACCATATATTTT
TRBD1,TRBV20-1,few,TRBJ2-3,CSAREGTGWRDTQYF,TGCAGTGCTAGAGAGGGGACAGGGTGGAGGGATACGCAGTATTTT
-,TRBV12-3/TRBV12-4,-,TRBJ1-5,CASSFWGDANQPQHF,TGTGCCAGCAGTTTTTGGGGAGACGCCAATCAGCCCCAGCATTTT
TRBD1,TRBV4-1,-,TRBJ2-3,CASSQRQGASDTQYF,TGCGCCAGCAGCCAGAGACAGGGGGCGTCAGATACGCAGTATTTT
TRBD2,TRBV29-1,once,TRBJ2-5,CSVGGLLAGSQETQYF,TGCAGCGTTGGGGGGCTACTAGCGGGGTCCCAAGAGACCCAGTACTTC
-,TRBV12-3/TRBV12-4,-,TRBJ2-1,CASTPDSTNEQFF,TGTGCCAGCACTCCGGACAGCACCAATGAGCAGTTCTTC
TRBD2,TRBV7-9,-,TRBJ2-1,CASSMGLGKNEQFF,TGTGCCAGCAGCATGGGACTAGGCAAAAATGAGCAGTTCTTC
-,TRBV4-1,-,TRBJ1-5,CASSQVGTPDKPQHF,TGCGCCAGCAGCCAAGTTGGGACGCCGGACAAGCCCCAGCATTTT
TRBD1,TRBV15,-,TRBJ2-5,CATSRGPGGGETQYF,TGTGCCACCAGCAGAGGGCCAGGGGGCGGAGAGACCCAGTACTTC
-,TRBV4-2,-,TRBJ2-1,CASSPTFPDNEQFF,TGTGCCAGCAGCCCGACTTTCCCCGATAATGAGCAGTTCTTC
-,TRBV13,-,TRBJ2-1,CASSYWGGAGNEQFF,TGTGCCAGCAGTTACTGGGGGGGCGCGGGTAATGAGCAGTTCTTC
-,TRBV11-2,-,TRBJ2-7,CASSLIGGREQYF,TGTGCCAGCAGCTTAATCGGGGGGCGCGAGCAGTACTTC
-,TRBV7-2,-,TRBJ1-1,CASSWGGTEAFF,TGTGCCAGCAGCTGGGGGGGCACTGAAGCTTTCTTT
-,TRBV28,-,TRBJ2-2,CASKAPGTGELFF,TGTGCCAGCAAAGCCCCGGGCACCGGGGAGCTGTTTTTT
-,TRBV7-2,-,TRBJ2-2,CASSPWNTGELFF,TGTGCCAGCAGCCCTTGGAACACCGGGGAGCTGTTTTTT
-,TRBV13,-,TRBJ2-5,CASSTLSSDMYQETQYF,TGTGCCAGCAGCACCTTATCTTCTGACATGTACCAAGAGACCCAGTACTTC
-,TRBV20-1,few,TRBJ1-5,CSARGRGSNQPQHF,TGCAGTGCTAGAGGGCGGGGAAGCAATCAGCCCCAGCATTTT